Below, 31 T cell receptor beta chains from the same sample are listed, as sequenced in a study of blood T cell repertoires in COVID-19 (TCRdb year 2020). Library preparation was by the immunoSEQ multiplex PCR assay. TCRdb re-hosts the immuneACCESS table, in-frame sequences only. Its copies lack some clones; in the studies checked, an unresolved V gene accounts for under half of them, and the cause for the rest is not known. A total of some 380,000 clones appear in this sample, roughly 80% of them only once. The top ten clones comprise 0.85% to 1.2% of the sample. Sequencing input: peripheral blood. The receptors originated from a human donor with acute or convalescent COVID-19. The donor label of this sample is uncertain.

V usage is TRBV5-8 and J usage is TRBJ2-3; D is possibly TRBD1 (5 bases). This CDR3 contains 12 residues. Germline values: CDR1 SGHTS, CDR2 YDEGEE. With 1 base removed from V and 12 bases from J, the gap between germline ends came to 12 bases. CDR3 in DNA: TGTGCCAGCAGCTTGAGGACAAAGGCTCAGTATTTT. It translates to CASSLRTKAQYF.

In its sample, this clone was seen once. The chain joins TRBV20-1 to TRBJ1-2; 9 nucleotides align to TRBD1. V lost 3 bases, J lost 5 bases, and 16 bases stayed unmatched. The CDR3 is 17 residues long. Per germline, CDR1 DFQATT and CDR2 SNEGSKA (reference sequence). CDR3 residues: CSASRDFGTGSFYGYTF. CDR3 in DNA: TGCAGTGCTAGTAGGGATTTCGGGACAGGGAGTTTTTATGGCTACACCTTC.

This clone was counted a few times. The chain has TRBV6-1 and TRBJ1-2; D is perhaps TRBD1 (6 bases). Trimming removed 1 base from V and 1 base from J, with 10 bases in between. The CDR3 runs 15 residues. Germline V gene sequence: CDR1 MNHNS, CDR2 SASEGT. The CDR3 is CASSEVGTFNYGYTF. The CDR3 coding sequence is TGTGCCAGCAGTGAAGTAGGGACATTTAACTATGGCTACACCTTC.

This clone appeared a single time. V is TRBV3-1 (or the pseudogene TRBV3-2) and J is TRBJ2-7, with 8 bases that match TRBD1. The CDR3 has 15 amino acids. Germline assignment: CDR1 LGHDT and CDR2 YNNKEL (reference sequence). The ends lost 5 bases at V and 2 bases at J; junction bases unmatched: 8. CDR3 coding DNA: TGTGCCAGCAGCTACCGACAGGGGTTTACCTACGAGCAGTACTTC. It specifies CASSYRQGFTYEQYF.

The sample holds one count of this clone. The gene calls are TRBV5-1 and TRBJ1-2; TRBD1 matches at 9 bases. The CDR3 consists of 13 residues. V lost 4 bases, J lost 5 bases, and 3 bases stayed unmatched. Germline V gives CDR1 SGHRS, CDR2 YFSETQ. The CDR3 spells CASSEQGAYGYTF. Written as DNA, the CDR3 is TGCGCCAGCAGCGAACAGGGGGCGTATGGCTACACCTTC.

This sequence joins TRBV6-2 or TRBV6-3 and TRBJ1-4; 9 bases are shared with TRBD1. Germline V gives CDR1 MNHEY, CDR2 SVGEGT. There are 16 residues in the CDR3. Germline trimming cut 5 bases from V and 2 bases from J; bases unmatched to any gene: 6. The CDR3 nucleotides are TGTGCCAGCAGTCAGGGACAGGGATTGACTAATGAAAAACTGTTTTTT. It specifies CASSQGQGLTNEKLFF.

The chain has TRBV5-1 and TRBJ2-4; 7 bases agree with TRBD2. The CDR3 loop spans 17 amino acids. Germline CDR1 and CDR2: SGHRS and YFSETQ. V lost 0 bases and J lost 1; bases outside the gene matches: 7. In nucleotides, the CDR3 is TGCGCCAGCAGCTTGGGGTGGGGAGGGAACGCCAAAAACATTCAGTACTTC. Its protein is CASSLGWGGNAKNIQYF.

This clone appeared a few times. This chain links TRBV30 with TRBJ1-5; D may be TRBD1 (5 bases). V lost 0 bases and J lost 7, with 10 bases in between. This CDR3 contains 13 residues. Germline values: CDR1 GTSNPN, CDR2 SVGIG (reference sequence). The CDR3 loop is CAWSVQRGQPQHF. DNA of the CDR3: TGTGCCTGGAGTGTACAAAGGGGCCAGCCCCAGCATTTT.

The CDR3 DNA reads as TGTGCCAGCAGCTTAGGACTAGCAAGCACAGATACGCAGTATTTT. This encodes CASSLGLASTDTQYF. V is TRBV7-9 and J is TRBJ2-3, with 7 nucleotides matching TRBD2. Germline CDR1 and CDR2: SEHNR and FQNEAQ (reference sequence). Trimming at V came to 1 base and at J to 0 bases, leaving 1 base not matched to a gene. The CDR3 has 15 amino acids.

This chain uses TRBV18 with TRBJ2-2, with a possible D match to TRBD1 (5 bases). Germline lookup yields CDR1 KGHSH and CDR2 LQKENI. With 4 bases removed from V and 4 bases from J, the gap between germline ends came to 7 bases. This CDR3 spans 13 amino acids. The DNA for the CDR3 is TGTGCCAGCTCACGGGGCAGCACCGGGGAGCTGTTTTTT. Translation: CASSRGSTGELFF.

The V call is TRBV27, the J call TRBJ1-1; a weak D match, TRBD1 (6 bases). The CDR3 totals 16 residues. Deletions cut 3 bases from V and 1 base from J, with 15 bases between. Germline lookup yields CDR1 MNHEY and CDR2 SMNVEV (reference sequence). CDR3 amino acids: CASSLWLGQPNTEAFF. CDR3 nucleotide sequence: TGTGCCAGCAGTTTGTGGCTGGGACAACCGAACACTGAAGCTTTCTTT.

The chain carries TRBV29-1 and TRBJ2-3; 10 bases match TRBD2. CDR1 SQVTM and CDR2 ANQGSEA come from the germline V gene. The CDR3 sequence is 15 residues long. With 2 bases clipped from V and 1 base from J, the junction kept 3 bases outside the gene matches. CDR3 sequence (DNA): TGCAGCGTTGAACTAGCGGGGGCCCGCACAGATACGCAGTATTTT. Translating it yields CSVELAGARTDTQYF.

The genes are TRBV3-1 (or the pseudogene TRBV3-2) and TRBJ2-5, with 9 positions matching TRBD2. The J segment lost 0 bases and the V segment lost 1 base, leaving 6 bases of the junction unmatched. This CDR3 has 17 residues. Germline V gives CDR1 LGHDT, CDR2 YNNKEL (reference sequence). The CDR3 is CASSQGFSGGNQETQYF. The CDR3 bases are TGTGCCAGCAGCCAAGGTTTTAGCGGGGGAAACCAAGAGACCCAGTACTTC.

V and J are TRBV7-4 and TRBJ1-6; D is unclear. The V gene lost 5 bases and the J gene lost 3 bases, with 14 bases spanning the gap. Germline V lookup: CDR1 SGHVT, CDR2 SQSDAQ. This CDR3 has 16 residues. In nucleotides, the CDR3 is TGTGCCAGCAGCCTTATGATAGCTATCTATAATTCACCCCTCCACTTT. Protein product: CASSLMIAIYNSPLHF.

This sequence joins TRBV7-8 and TRBJ2-7; D not resolved. The V and J ends lost 5 bases and 0 bases respectively, with 11 bases between them. Germline V CDR1 and CDR2: SGHVS, FQNEAQ. The CDR3 contains 14 residues. The CDR3 DNA follows: TGTGCCAGCAGCCACCGAATGAGCTCCTACGAGCAGTACTTC. Its translation is CASSHRMSSYEQYF. The full variable domain, rest sourced from reference TRBV7-8 and TRBJ2-7, is GAGVSQSPRYKVAKRGQDVALRCDPISGHVSLFWYQQALGQGPEFLTYFQNEAQLDKSGLPSDRFFAERPEGSVSTLKIQRTQQEDSAVYLCASSHRMSSYEQYFGPGTRLTVT.

A single count supports this clone. This rearrangement joins TRBV2 to TRBJ2-5; possible D gene TRBD1, 6 bases. In germline, CDR1 is SNHLY, CDR2 FYNNEI. This CDR3 region has 16 residues. Trimming cost V 6 bases and J 5 bases, with 22 bases left between them. The CDR3 reads CASSGARGSARETQYF. As DNA, the CDR3 is TGTGCCAGCAGCGGCGCGAGGGGGTCTGCAAGGGAGACCCAGTACTTC.

This sequence joins TRBV7-9 and TRBJ2-7, with D perhaps TRBD2 (5 bases). Germline CDR1 SEHNR, CDR2 FQNEAQ (reference sequence). V gave up 4 bases and J gave up 0 bases, with 10 bases separating them. The CDR3 contains 14 residues. The CDR3 DNA reads as TGTGCCAGCAGCTCTTCGACTATCTCCTACGAGCAGTACTTC. Protein sequence: CASSSSTISYEQYF. The full variable domain, completed using reference TRBV7-9 and TRBJ2-7, is DTGVSQNPRHKITKRGQNVTFRCDPISEHNRLYWYRQTLGQGPEFLTYFQNEAQLEKSRLLSDRFSAERPKGSFSTLEIQRTEQGDSAMYLCASSSSTISYEQYFGPGTRLTVT.

The J gene is TRBJ2-7, the V gene TRBV7-9; no firm D call. The CDR3 runs 12 residues. The germline V gene encodes CDR1 SEHNR and CDR2 FQNEAQ (reference sequence). Deletions cut 5 bases from V and 4 bases from J, with 9 bases between. The CDR3 loop reads CASSARGYEQYF. The CDR3 DNA is TGTGCCAGCAGCGCCCGAGGTTACGAGCAGTACTTC.

This rearrangement joins TRBV6-5 to TRBJ2-7; TRBD1 matches 8 bases. The germline CDR1 and CDR2 sequences are MNHEY and SVGAGI. The CDR3 has 14 amino acids. V dropped 6 bases and J dropped 4; count of bases not matched to a gene: 8. Written as DNA, the CDR3 is TGTGCCAGCAGGTCCAGGGGGCGCGTTTACGAGCAGTACTTC. This encodes CASRSRGRVYEQYF.

The J gene is TRBJ2-5, the V gene TRBV2; D might be TRBD1 (6 bases). This CDR3 has 14 residues. CDR1 is SNHLY, CDR2 FYNNEI, per germline. V lost 10 bases, J lost 4 bases, and 19 bases lay in between. The CDR3 nucleotides are TGTGCCACCACCTCGACAGGCTTGAGAGAGACCCAGTACTTC. Translation: CATTSTGLRETQYF.

The chain recombines TRBV28 with TRBJ1-5; D is unresolved. The germline gives CDR1 MDHEN, CDR2 SYDVKM. The CDR3 is 14 amino acids. V shed 4 bases and J shed 4 bases, with 11 bases lying between them. CDR3 protein: CASSSGKYNQPQHF. The CDR3 DNA reads TGTGCCAGCAGTTCGGGGAAATATAATCAGCCCCAGCATTTT.

V is TRBV14 and J is TRBJ1-4, with TRBD1 identical over 9 bases. CDR3 length: 14 residues. Germline CDR1 SGHDN, CDR2 FVKESK. Trimming removed 5 bases from V and 7 bases from J; junction bases left unmatched: 5. CDR3 nucleotide sequence: TGTGCCAGCAGCAGGGACAGGGCGGCTGAAAAACTGTTTTTT. This sequence encodes CASSRDRAAEKLFF.

The chain combines TRBV19 with TRBJ1-4; maybe TRBD1 (5 bases). V lost 5 bases and J lost 4, with 17 bases in between. This CDR3 has 16 amino acids. Germline loops: CDR1 LNHDA, CDR2 SQIVND (reference sequence). The CDR3 protein is CASSRQWGGDNEKLFF. The CDR3 coding sequence is TGTGCCAGTAGTCGCCAATGGGGGGGAGATAATGAAAAACTGTTTTTT. Supplemented by reference TRBV19 and TRBJ1-4, the full variable domain reads DGGITQSPKYLFRKEGQNVTLSCEQNLNHDAMYWYRQDPGQGLRLIYYSQIVNDFQKGDIAEGYSVSREKKESFPLTVTSAQKNPTAFYLCASSRQWGGDNEKLFFGSGTQLSVL.

This clone has only one observation. The rearrangement links TRBV6-5 to TRBJ1-5; 7 bases map to TRBD1. The CDR3 consists of 15 residues. Germline assignment: CDR1 MNHEY and CDR2 SVGAGI. The trim removed 6 bases at V and 0 bases at J, leaving 5 bases unmatched. CDR3 loop: CASRPGTVSNQPQHF. In DNA, the CDR3 is TGTGCCAGCAGACCCGGGACAGTTAGCAATCAGCCCCAGCATTTT.

This clone has more than one count but fewer than ten. The chain joins TRBV11-2 to TRBJ1-4, with TRBD1 matching over 9 bases. Germline lookup yields CDR1 SGHAT and CDR2 FQNNGV. Unmatched junction bases numbered 2, after V lost 4 bases and J lost 5 bases. This CDR3 has 14 residues. As DNA, the CDR3 is TGTGCCAGCAGCTCCGGGACAGGGAATGAAAAACTGTTTTTT. Protein: CASSSGTGNEKLFF.

V gene TRBV5-8 combines with J gene TRBJ1-4; 11 bases agree with TRBD1. This CDR3 is 17 amino acids long. The trim removed 4 bases at V and 5 bases at J, leaving 10 bases unmatched. Germline V gives CDR1 SGHTS, CDR2 YDEGEE. The CDR3 DNA sequence: TGTGCCAGCAGCGTGCGGACAGGGGGCGCATCCAATGAAAAACTGTTTTTT. Protein: CASSVRTGGASNEKLFF.

The chain couples TRBV30 to TRBJ2-7; 9 nucleotides align to TRBD1. CDR1 is GTSNPN, CDR2 SVGIG, per germline (reference sequence). The CDR3 loop spans 13 amino acids. Trimming removed 5 bases from V and 3 bases from J; junction bases left unmatched: 5. For the CDR3, the DNA is TGTGCCTGGGGGACAGGGAGTAGCTACGAGCAGTACTTC. Protein product: CAWGTGSSYEQYF.

The rearrangement joins TRBV18 to TRBJ1-1; D ambiguous. V lost 6 bases and J 1 base, leaving 9 bases between the germline ends. The CDR3 spans 13 residues. Germline CDR1 KGHSH, CDR2 LQKENI. The CDR3 is CASSDGSNTEAFF. The CDR3 nucleotides read TGTGCCAGCTCTGACGGGTCGAACACTGAAGCTTTCTTT.

This chain joins TRBV18 and TRBJ1-6; D is possibly TRBD1 (6 bases). With 1 base removed from V and 5 bases from J, the gap between germline ends came to 12 bases. Germline loops: CDR1 KGHSH, CDR2 LQKENI. CDR3 length equals 16 residues. DNA for the CDR3: TGTGCCAGCTCACCACTTCCAGGGGTAAATAATTCACCCCTCCACTTT. This sequence encodes CASSPLPGVNNSPLHF.

This chain uses TRBV5-1 with TRBJ2-7; 9 bases line up with TRBD1. The V and J ends lost 5 bases and 6 bases, in that order; junction bases with no gene match: 9. Germline V CDR1 and CDR2: SGHRS, YFSETQ. The CDR3 contains 14 residues. The chain's CDR3 is CASRQTGGLVEQYF. The CDR3 DNA sequence: TGCGCCAGCAGACAAACAGGGGGCCTCGTCGAGCAGTACTTC.

The chain joins TRBV15 to TRBJ1-6; D may be TRBD1 (5 bases). The ends were cut back, 0 bases at V and 12 bases at J, with 12 bases in the middle. There are 14 residues in the CDR3. Germline V CDR1 and CDR2: LNHNV, YYDKDF (reference sequence). CDR3 in amino acids: CATSRDPAGGPLHF. CDR3 nucleotides: TGTGCCACCAGCAGAGATCCGGCCGGGGGACCCCTCCACTTT. Looking up the rest from reference TRBV15 and TRBJ1-6 gives the full variable domain: DAMVIQNPRYQVTQFGKPVTLSCSQTLNHNVMYWYQQKSSQAPKLLFHYYDKDFNNEADTPDNFQSRRPNTSFCFLDIRSPGLGDTAMYLCATSRDPAGGPLHFGNGTRLTVT.